This section outlines one T cell receptor (beta chain) sequence together with its context. Its antigen remains unidentified. CDR1 and CDR2 from the germline V gene are MNHEY and SMNVEV (reference sequence). The ends were cut back, 4 bases at V and 5 bases at J, with 3 bases in the middle. The CDR3 runs 10 residues. Around 10^5 TCR templates per sample were assayed. Some clones are missing from TCRdb's copy, which holds only in-frame ones; the method was immunoSEQ multiplex PCR. This table holds tens of thousands of clones, 93% found once. This record comes from a study of siplizumab effects on memory and regulatory T cells. The study's findings and limits: Proliferating siplizumab-culture Treg suppressive function went unconfirmed.

Sample: CD8+ T cells sorted from blood. This sequence joins TRBV27 and TRBJ2-7; D remains unclear. This TCR came from a human donor in good health. The CDR3 DNA reads TGTGCCAGCAGTTCCGACGAGCAGTACTTC. Residues: CASSSDEQYF.